This is a list of T cell receptor beta chains from one sample in a study of control samples from healthy donors and cancer patients. Sequencing used immunoSEQ multiplex PCR; TCRdb keeps in-frame clones, though not all of them. The sample shows about 160,000 clones, around 95% of them seen only once. The specimen was blood. The receptors originated from a woman in her thirties or forties in good health. The CDR3 runs from the conserved cysteine through the conserved F or W. D genes are given only for firm matches. Clone size appears in some rows only: once, few, many, or a class for an expanded clone.

J	D	size	V	CDR3	DNA
TRBJ1-2	TRBD1	NA	TRBV30	CAWRMDRRPTF	TGTGCCTGGAGGATGGACAGGCGACCCACCTTC
TRBJ1-1	NA	NA	TRBV6-1	CASSEEAALSPEAFF	TGTGCCAGCAGTGAAGAGGCGGCACTCTCCCCTGAAGCTTTCTTT
TRBJ1-6	TRBD1	once	TRBV5-4	CASSLAGQGMEPLHF	TGTGCCAGCAGCTTGGCCGGACAGGGGATGGAGCCCCTCCACTTT
TRBJ1-2	TRBD1	NA	TRBV27	CASSVTGGDYGYTF	TGTGCCAGCAGTGTGACAGGGGGCGACTATGGCTACACCTTC
TRBJ2-3	TRBD2	NA	TRBV5-8	CASSLGTSGDTQYF	TGTGCCAGCAGCTTGGGGACTAGCGGAGATACGCAGTATTTT
TRBJ2-2	TRBD2	NA	TRBV3-1/TRBV3-2	CASSQGGWTGELFF	TGTGCCAGCAGCCAGGGGGGGTGGACCGGGGAGCTGTTTTTT
TRBJ1-2	NA	NA	TRBV27	CASSRAGGDGYTF	TGTGCCAGCAGTCGAGCGGGGGGAGATGGCTACACCTTC
TRBJ1-3	NA	NA	TRBV19	CASRDSGGNTIYF	TGTGCCAGTCGGGACTCCGGGGGGAACACCATATATTTT
TRBJ2-7	TRBD2	NA	TRBV5-4	CASSSTSGGSYEQYF	TGTGCCAGCAGCTCGACTAGCGGGGGCTCCTACGAGCAGTACTTC
TRBJ2-2	TRBD1	once	TRBV5-1	CASAQGQGTGELFF	TGCGCCAGCGCACAGGGACAGGGGACCGGGGAGCTGTTTTTT
TRBJ1-2	NA	NA	TRBV7-9	CASSGTPSNYGYTF	TGTGCCAGCAGCGGGACCCCCTCTAACTATGGCTACACCTTC
TRBJ2-1	TRBD1	NA	TRBV7-3	CASSTRDRGLHEQFF	TGTGCCAGCAGCACCCGGGACAGGGGGCTCCATGAGCAGTTCTTC
TRBJ2-7	TRBD2	NA	TRBV3-1/TRBV3-2	CASSQERRQTSGSSEQYF	TGTGCCAGCAGCCAAGAGCGGAGGCAGACTAGCGGGAGCTCCGAGCAGTACTTC
TRBJ1-2	NA	NA	TRBV19	CASSMSGQKDGYTF	TGTGCCAGTAGTATGTCCGGACAGAAGGATGGCTACACCTTC
TRBJ2-5	TRBD1	NA	TRBV2	CASCRDRGSQETQYF	TGTGCCAGTTGTAGGGACAGGGGGTCCCAAGAGACCCAGTACTTC
TRBJ1-6	NA	NA	TRBV5-5	CASTLGGTGNSPLHF	TGTGCCAGCACCTTGGGCGGGACGGGGAATTCACCCCTCCACTTT
TRBJ1-1	NA	NA	TRBV5-1	CASSLVGQNEAFF	TGCGCCAGCAGCTTGGTGGGGCAAAATGAAGCTTTCTTT
TRBJ2-1	NA	NA	TRBV29-1	CSVALGQGGSYNEQFF	TGCAGCGTTGCCCTGGGCCAGGGGGGCTCCTACAATGAGCAGTTCTTC
TRBJ1-1	NA	NA	TRBV7-2	CASMPGARTVGEAFF	TGTGCCAGCATGCCGGGGGCCAGGACTGTGGGTGAAGCTTTCTTT
TRBJ2-5	NA	NA	TRBV12-3/TRBV12-4	CASSFEASKAQYF	TGTGCCAGCAGTTTTGAGGCCTCCAAGGCCCAGTACTTC
TRBJ1-1	NA	NA	TRBV9	CASSIGLNTEAFF	TGTGCCAGCAGCATCGGCCTGAACACTGAAGCTTTCTTT
TRBJ2-3	TRBD1	NA	TRBV7-2	CASSLQGGDVTDTQYF	TGTGCCAGCAGCCTACAGGGGGGTGACGTTACAGATACGCAGTATTTT
TRBJ1-2	NA	NA	TRBV5-1	CASSRDINYGYTF	TGCGCCAGCAGCCGGGACATTAACTATGGCTACACCTTC
TRBJ1-2	TRBD1	NA	TRBV6-2/TRBV6-3	CASSNARQGASGSGYTF	TGTGCCAGCAGTAATGCACGGCAGGGGGCGTCGGGGAGCGGCTACACCTTC
TRBJ2-2	TRBD1	NA	TRBV11-2	CASSLVAGGPHRGAVF	TGTGCCAGCAGCTTAGTGGCAGGGGGTCCCCACCGGGGAGCTGTTTTT
TRBJ1-1	NA	NA	TRBV7-6	CASSSSLMTVGTEAFF	TGTGCCAGCAGCTCCTCCCTAATGACAGTAGGGACTGAAGCTTTCTTT
TRBJ1-1	TRBD1	NA	TRBV19	CASTIGQATTEAFF	TGTGCCAGTACCATCGGACAGGCAACCACTGAAGCTTTCTTT
TRBJ1-5	NA	NA	TRBV30	CAWSGDGNRPQHF	TGTGCCTGGAGTGGGGACGGTAATCGGCCCCAGCATTTT
TRBJ1-2	NA	NA	TRBV12-3/TRBV12-4	CASSLVGGEGYTF	TGTGCCAGCAGTTTAGTAGGGGGTGAAGGCTACACCTTC
TRBJ1-2	NA	NA	TRBV4-1	CASSHDTGSVYGYTF	TGCGCCAGCAGCCATGACACAGGGTCGGTCTATGGCTACACCTTC
TRBJ2-3	TRBD2	NA	TRBV7-2	CASSSRLGLAGVTDTQYF	TGTGCCAGCAGCTCGCGCCTGGGACTAGCGGGAGTAACAGATACGCAGTATTTT
TRBJ1-3	NA	once	TRBV5-1	CASSSLQSSGNTIYF	TGCGCCAGCAGCTCATTACAGAGCTCTGGAAACACCATATATTTT
TRBJ1-2	NA	NA	TRBV9	CASSVAVRPFIANYGYTF	TGTGCCAGCAGCGTAGCAGTCAGGCCGTTCATAGCTAACTATGGCTACACCTTC
TRBJ2-7	NA	NA	TRBV10-2	CASESSAYEQYF	TGCGCCAGCGAAAGTTCTGCCTACGAGCAGTACTTC
TRBJ2-6	NA	NA	TRBV2	CASRVSGIGTGANVLTF	TGTGCCAGCAGGGTATCTGGGATAGGGACTGGGGCCAACGTCCTGACTTTC
TRBJ1-3	TRBD1	NA	TRBV18	CASSPRDRGVGNTIYF	TGTGCCAGCTCACCACGGGACAGGGGTGTTGGAAACACCATATATTTT
TRBJ1-5	NA	NA	TRBV7-2	CASSPDGYSNQPQHF	TGTGCCAGCAGCCCAGACGGGTATAGCAATCAGCCCCAGCATTTT
TRBJ1-1	NA	NA	TRBV5-1	CASSLNTAGNTEAFF	TGCGCCAGCAGCCTAAACACTGCCGGGAACACTGAAGCTTTCTTT
TRBJ1-1	NA	NA	TRBV7-9	CASKRGASNTEAFF	TGTGCCAGCAAGCGAGGGGCATCGAACACTGAAGCTTTCTTT
TRBJ2-4	NA	NA	TRBV6-5	CASRSRGAKNIQYF	TGTGCCAGCAGGTCCAGGGGAGCCAAAAACATTCAGTACTTC
TRBJ1-3	NA	NA	TRBV27	CASSLGPFGNTIYF	TGTGCCAGCAGTTTAGGTCCCTTTGGAAACACCATATATTTT
TRBJ2-3	NA	once	TRBV14	CASSQEFSAQYF	TGTGCCAGCAGCCAAGAATTCTCGGCGCAGTATTTT
TRBJ2-2	NA	NA	TRBV6-2/TRBV6-3	CASSYSNPSADTGELFF	TGTGCCAGCAGTTACTCGAACCCTAGCGCCGACACCGGGGAGCTGTTTTTT
TRBJ1-2	TRBD1	NA	TRBV28	CASSLAGGYGYTF	TGTGCCAGCAGTTTGGCAGGGGGCTATGGCTACACCTTC
TRBJ1-2	NA	NA	TRBV6-2/TRBV6-3	CASSYRSSSLGVLSYGYTF	TGTGCCAGCAGTTATCGCTCATCCTCTTTGGGGGTACTCTCCTATGGCTACACCTTC
TRBJ1-2	TRBD1	NA	TRBV19	CASEDRVDFGYTF	TGTGCCAGTGAGGACAGGGTCGACTTTGGCTACACCTTC
TRBJ1-3	TRBD1	NA	TRBV19	CASTNRGSGNTIYF	TGTGCCAGTACCAACAGGGGATCTGGAAACACCATATATTTT
TRBJ1-2	TRBD1	NA	TRBV7-7	CASSPIGQGTNYGYTF	TGTGCCAGCAGCCCGATTGGACAGGGGACTAACTATGGCTACACCTTC
TRBJ1-2	NA	NA	TRBV9	CASRYRDNGNYGYTF	TGTGCCAGCCGCTACCGGGACAACGGGAACTATGGCTACACCTTC
TRBJ1-3	TRBD1	NA	TRBV7-3	CASSLGTGSGNTIYF	TGTGCCAGCAGCTTAGGGACAGGCTCTGGAAACACCATATATTTT
TRBJ1-5	NA	NA	TRBV6-5	CASSTGTNQPQHF	TGTGCCAGCAGTACCGGGACCAATCAGCCCCAGCATTTT
TRBJ2-1	TRBD1	NA	TRBV4-3	CASSRPGQTLYNEQFF	TGCGCCAGCAGCCGGCCGGGACAGACATTATACAATGAGCAGTTCTTC
TRBJ1-2	NA	NA	TRBV7-2	CASSLAREGYGYTF	TGTGCCAGCAGCTTAGCGAGAGAGGGCTATGGCTACACCTTC
TRBJ1-2	NA	NA	TRBV3-1/TRBV3-2	CASSTRLRDGYTF	TGTGCCAGCAGCACCCGTCTTCGGGATGGCTACACCTTC
TRBJ1-5	NA	NA	TRBV27	CASSSTRWTDSNQPQHF	TGTGCCAGCAGTTCCACCCGATGGACAGATAGCAATCAGCCCCAGCATTTT
TRBJ1-1	NA	NA	TRBV19	CASSIARGPSVMGTEAFF	TGTGCCAGTAGTATTGCCCGCGGACCCAGCGTGATGGGAACTGAAGCTTTCTTT
TRBJ2-5	NA	NA	TRBV5-1	CASSFGNSGRETQYF	TGCGCCAGCAGCTTCGGTAACAGCGGTCGGGAGACCCAGTACTTC
TRBJ2-7	NA	NA	TRBV19	CASSIGLWPTDQQYF	TGTGCCAGTAGTATAGGGCTCTGGCCGACAGACCAGCAGTACTTC
TRBJ2-7	TRBD1	NA	TRBV7-9	CASSLQAVGGNEQYF	TGTGCCAGCAGCTTACAGGCCGTAGGGGGCAATGAGCAGTACTTC